The 26 T cell receptor beta chains presented below share a single source sample, sequenced in a study of CD8 T cells in ankylosing spondylitis. Study-wide results and limits: A motif of roughly eight highly homologous TCR beta variants was seen as apparently characteristic of ankylosing spondylitis blood.

Their recognized antigens are unknown. MiXCR, run by TCRdb on the 5' RACE reads, gives a single entry per CDR3 protein. The sample yields about 540,000 distinct CDR3 sequences, roughly 13% seen once. Sequencing input: blood, either unsorted or a sorted T cell fraction (not recorded which). These receptors were obtained from a male donor with ankylosing spondylitis.

The chain links TRBV30 to TRBJ1-2, with a tentative D call TRBD1 (5 bases). The CDR3 length is 15 residues. V lost 1 base to trimming and J lost 3 bases, with 15 bases between them. From germline, CDR1 is GTSNPN and CDR2 SVGIG (reference sequence). Here the CDR3 reads CAWSGGLPAYYGYTF. CDR3 nucleotide sequence: TGTGCCTGGAGTGGGGGACTACCAGCTTACTATGGCTACACCTTC.

In its sample, this clonotype was seen a few times. This rearrangement joins TRBV7-8 to TRBJ2-2; 10 nucleotides align to TRBD2. Germline V CDR1 and CDR2: SGHVS, FQNEAQ. J lost 1 base, V lost 5 bases, and 4 bases had no gene match. The CDR3 has 16 amino acids. The CDR3 DNA sequence: TGTGCCAGCAGCCTCCGGACTAGCGGGAACACCGGGGAGCTGTTTTTT. It yields the protein CASSLRTSGNTGELFF.

J is TRBJ1-1 and V is TRBV3-1; 7 bases map to TRBD1. The CDR3 sequence is 13 residues long. Germline trimming cut 4 bases from V and 6 bases from J; bases unmatched to any gene: 5. The V gene's germline CDR1 is LGHDT and CDR2 YNNKEL (reference sequence). This chain's CDR3 is CASSPNRGSEAFF. The CDR3 coding sequence is TGTGCCAGCAGCCCTAACAGGGGCTCTGAAGCTTTCTTT. The entire variable domain, with the rest obtained from reference TRBV3-1 and TRBJ1-1, is as follows: DTAVSQTPKYLVTQMGNDKSIKCEQNLGHDTMYWYKQDSKKFLKIMFSYNNKELIINETVPNRFSPKSPDKAHLNLHINSLELGDSAVYFCASSPNRGSEAFFGQGTRLTVV.

The V call is TRBV7-2, the J call TRBJ1-3; a possible D gene is TRBD1 (6 bases). V was cut by 2 bases and J by 3 bases, with 11 bases left in between. The CDR3 runs to 15 residues. The germline CDR1 and CDR2 sequences are SGHTA and FQGNSA. The CDR3 DNA follows: TGTGCCAGCAGCTTAACCGGACAGCTTGGAAACACCATATATTTT. It is translated as CASSLTGQLGNTIYF.

This clonotype has ten or more counts. This chain uses TRBV29-1 with TRBJ2-1, with 12 bases lining up with TRBD2. The germline gives CDR1 SQVTM, CDR2 ANQGSEA. The CDR3 is made up of 14 amino acids. V lost 7 bases and J lost 8; bases outside the gene matches: 9. The CDR3 DNA is TGCAGCGCTAATCTAGCGGGAGGGCCGGATGAGCAGTTCTTC. This translates into CSANLAGGPDEQFF.

This rearrangement joins TRBV20-1 to TRBJ1-1; the D gene is possibly TRBD1 (5 bases). The V end was cut by 8 bases, the J end by 3 bases, with 16 bases between. Germline V gene sequence: CDR1 DFQATT, CDR2 SNEGSKA (reference sequence). CDR3 length equals 13 residues. The CDR3 protein is CSPHRRGDTEAFF. As DNA, the CDR3 is TGCAGTCCGCATCGCCGGGGGGACACTGAAGCTTTCTTT.

This clonotype was detected a few times. The chain has TRBV5-1 and TRBJ2-6; 7 bases line up with TRBD1. Germline values: CDR1 SGHRS, CDR2 YFSETQ. V was pared by 7 bases and J by 1 base, with 5 bases of the junction left unmatched. The CDR3 covers 15 residues. CDR3 in amino acids: CASGTAFSGANVLTF. The CDR3 DNA reads TGCGCCAGCGGGACAGCTTTTTCTGGGGCCAACGTCCTGACTTTC. Using reference TRBV5-1 and TRBJ2-6 for the parts outside the CDR3, the full variable domain is KAGVTQTPRYLIKTRGQQVTLSCSPISGHRSVSWYQQTPGQGLQFLFEYFSETQRNKGNFPGRFSGRQFSNSRSEMNVSTLELGDSALYLCASGTAFSGANVLTFGAGSRLTVL.

The rearrangement joins TRBV7-2 to TRBJ1-3; D may be TRBD1 (5 bases). Per germline, CDR1 SGHTA and CDR2 FQGNSA. V was pared by 3 bases and J by 6 bases, with 15 bases between. There are 15 residues in the CDR3. The CDR3 sequence: CASSFYPTASNTIYF. CDR3 DNA sequence: TGTGCCAGCAGCTTTTACCCGACAGCCTCAAACACCATATATTTT.

This clonotype was detected only a few times. This chain connects TRBV19 to TRBJ1-1; maybe TRBD1 (5 bases). Germline V lookup: CDR1 LNHDA, CDR2 SQIVND (reference sequence). The CDR3 length is 14 residues. The V end was cut by 7 bases, the J end by 0 bases, with 12 bases between. The CDR3 region has the DNA TGTGCCAGTAAAGGTGGGGCACTGAACACTGAAGCTTTCTTT. This encodes CASKGGALNTEAFF.

The chain employs TRBV6-4 and TRBJ2-1; 7 nucleotides align to TRBD2. The V gene's germline CDR1 is MRHNA and CDR2 SNTAGT. This CDR3 has 14 amino acids. J gave up 4 bases and V 7 bases, and 7 bases lay outside the gene matches. The CDR3 sequence is CASTRAGPYNEQFF. CDR3 coding DNA: TGTGCCAGCACGCGAGCGGGGCCATACAATGAGCAGTTCTTC.

This sequence joins TRBV20-1 and TRBJ1-1; D is ambiguous. The V and J ends lost 6 bases and 5 bases respectively, with 13 bases between them. The CDR3 has 12 amino acids. Germline assignment: CDR1 DFQATT and CDR2 SNEGSKA (reference sequence). The CDR3 DNA sequence: TGCAGTGCCGGACGGACGCGTACTGAAGCTTTCTTT. Translation gives CSAGRTRTEAFF.

This clonotype was found a few times. This rearrangement joins TRBV7-8 to TRBJ1-2, with 9 positions matching TRBD1. The germline CDR1 and CDR2 sequences are SGHVS and FQNEAQ. V trimming: 5 bases; J trimming: 4 bases; junction bases outside the gene matches: 14. This CDR3 has 17 residues. The CDR3 sequence is CASSTSPGTGFFYGYTF. CDR3 DNA: TGTGCCAGCAGCACCAGTCCCGGGACAGGGTTCTTCTATGGCTACACCTTC.

Many counts were recorded for this clonotype. J is TRBJ1-2 and V is TRBV11-2; D call uncertain. CDR3 length: 13 residues. Germline V gene lookup returns CDR1 SGHAT and CDR2 FQNNGV. Between the trimmed V and J ends, which lost 5 bases and 1 base, there was a span of 8 bases. CDR3 DNA: TGTGCCAGCAGCCCGACTTATAACTATGGCTACACCTTC. It translates to CASSPTYNYGYTF.

The rearrangement joins TRBV9 to TRBJ1-1, with D perhaps matching TRBD1 (6 bases). V lost 2 bases and J 0 bases, leaving 11 bases between the germline ends. Germline lookup yields CDR1 SGDLS and CDR2 YYNGEE. The CDR3 extends over 15 amino acids. CDR3 loop: CASSVTGVMNTEAFF. As DNA, the CDR3 is TGTGCCAGCAGCGTGACAGGCGTTATGAACACTGAAGCTTTCTTT.

Only a few counts were recorded for this clonotype. The V call is TRBV29-1, the J call TRBJ1-1; no firm D call. CDR3 length equals 11 residues. Trimming stripped 6 bases from V and 11 bases from J, with 16 bases between. CDR1 and CDR2 (germline): SQVTM, ANQGSEA. The CDR3 sequence: CSVSGILGAFF. In DNA, the CDR3 is TGCAGCGTCTCTGGGATCCTCGGCGCTTTCTTT. The full variable domain, completed using reference TRBV29-1 and TRBJ1-1, is SAVISQKPSRDICQRGTSLTIQCQVDSQVTMMFWYRQQPGQSLTLIATANQGSEATYESGFVIDKFPISRPNLTFSTLTVSNMSPEDSSIYLCSVSGILGAFFGQGTRLTVV.

V gene TRBV7-2 combines with J gene TRBJ2-2; no reliable D call. The CDR3 is made up of 14 amino acids. V was pared by 5 bases and J by 8 bases, with 15 bases between. Germline CDR1 reads SGHTA; CDR2 reads FQGNSA. This chain's CDR3 is CASSPMASSGELFF. CDR3 bases: TGTGCCAGCAGCCCCATGGCAAGTTCTGGGGAGCTGTTTTTT.

V gene TRBV7-7 combines with J gene TRBJ2-2; no clear D. The CDR3 loop spans 14 amino acids. Per the germline V gene, CDR1 is SSHAT and CDR2 is FNYEAQ (reference sequence). With 4 bases removed from V and 5 bases from J, the gap between germline ends came to 11 bases. This CDR3 reads CASSSSGDTGELFF. CDR3 bases: TGTGCCAGCAGCTCCTCCGGAGATACCGGGGAGCTGTTTTTT.

The sample holds a few counts of this clonotype. This chain joins TRBV5-1 and TRBJ2-4; tentatively, D is TRBD1 or TRBD2 (6 bases each). The CDR3 sequence is 12 residues long. V lost 6 bases and J 8 bases, leaving 12 bases between the germline ends. Germline V gene sequence: CDR1 SGHRS, CDR2 YFSETQ. CDR3 sequence (DNA): TGCGCCAGCAAAATGGAGGGGGACATTCAGTACTTC. Encoded protein: CASKMEGDIQYF.

The chain combines TRBV5-1 with TRBJ2-5, with D unresolved. The CDR3 is 14 amino acids. Trimming took off 0 bases at V and 6 bases at J, with 12 bases between the two ends. Per the germline V gene, CDR1 is SGHRS and CDR2 is YFSETQ. The CDR3 sequence: CASSLELGLKTQYF. The CDR3, as DNA: TGCGCCAGCAGCTTGGAGCTGGGATTAAAGACCCAGTACTTC.

This clonotype came up many times. The chain recombines TRBV20-1 with TRBJ1-1; the D is unclear. Trimming cost V 6 bases and J 0 bases, with 11 bases left between them. Germline V gene sequence: CDR1 DFQATT, CDR2 SNEGSKA (reference sequence). The CDR3 is 13 residues long. The CDR3: CSAPHPVNTEAFF. CDR3 bases: TGCAGTGCCCCACATCCGGTGAACACTGAAGCTTTCTTT.

V usage is TRBV29-1 and J usage is TRBJ2-2; 7 bases are a match to TRBD1. Trimming at V came to 4 bases and at J to 2 bases, leaving 4 bases not matched to a gene. CDR3 length: 14 amino acids. Germline values: CDR1 SQVTM, CDR2 ANQGSEA. CDR3 amino acids: CSVGQGINTGELFF. The CDR3 nucleotides are TGCAGCGTTGGACAGGGAATCAACACCGGGGAGCTGTTTTTT.

Ten or more counts support this clonotype. The V gene is TRBV5-5, the J gene TRBJ1-2; 9 bases line up with TRBD1. The V and J ends lost 4 bases and 5 bases, in that order; junction bases with no gene match: 6. The CDR3 is 14 amino acids. CDR1 SGHKS and CDR2 YYEKEE come from the germline V gene (reference sequence). Written as DNA, the CDR3 is TGTGCCAGCAGCCTAGGACAGGGGACGTATGGCTACACCTTC. Translation: CASSLGQGTYGYTF.

This clonotype showed up just once. The J gene is TRBJ2-7, the V gene TRBV11-2, with a possible D match to TRBD2 (5 bases). The CDR3 consists of 14 residues. CDR1 is SGHAT, CDR2 FQNNGV, per germline. Trimming took off 7 bases at V and 0 bases at J, with 13 bases between the two ends. The CDR3, as DNA: TGTGCCAGCACCACGGACTCAAGCTCCTACGAGCAGTACTTC. Protein product: CASTTDSSSYEQYF. Combining the CDR3 with reference TRBV11-2 and TRBJ2-7 gives the whole variable domain EAGVAQSPRYKIIEKRQSVAFWCNPISGHATLYWYQQILGQGPKLLIQFQNNGVVDDSQLPKDRFSAERLKGVDSTLKIQPAKLEDSAVYLCASTTDSSSYEQYFGPGTRLTVT.

This chain links TRBV7-2 with TRBJ1-2; maybe TRBD1 (5 bases). V was shortened by 2 bases and J by 5 bases, with 15 bases between the two germline ends. CDR1 and CDR2 (germline): SGHTA, FQGNSA. The CDR3 is 15 residues long. This CDR3 reads CASSLSGWGEYGYTF. The CDR3, as DNA: TGTGCCAGCAGCTTAAGCGGTTGGGGGGAATATGGCTACACCTTC.

Only a few counts were recorded for this clonotype. The chain carries TRBV12-3 or TRBV12-4 and TRBJ2-2, with a weak D call TRBD2 (5 bases). The length of the CDR3 is 14 residues. V dropped 1 base and J dropped 7 bases, with 10 bases sitting between them. CDR3 protein: CASSLEGGFGELFF. For the CDR3, the DNA is TGTGCCAGCAGTTTAGAAGGAGGTTTCGGGGAGCTGTTTTTT.

This clonotype appeared many times. The chain uses TRBV12-3 or TRBV12-4 and TRBJ1-2; tentative D call: TRBD1 (5 bases). This CDR3 comprises 12 residues. Trimming stripped 5 bases from V and 12 bases from J, with 16 bases between. The CDR3 protein is CASSPRGGVDTF. The CDR3 DNA sequence: TGTGCCAGCAGTCCCCGTGGGGGTGTCGACACCTTC.